This T cell receptor beta chain emerged from a study of blood T cells in healthy people across ages (dated by TCRdb to between 2014 and 2017). For context, the study as a whole: In model experiments, template switching captured about one uniquely barcoded TCR beta cDNA molecule for every two T cells. The study analyzed two additional independent replicas of 1 million unique cDNA reads from the same blood draw for two donors, one aged 18 to 30 and one aged 80 or older. The study measured age-related changes in TCR beta repertoire diversity using deep sequencing normalized with unique cDNA molecular identifiers. The donors were divided into four age groups: young (average approximately 17 years), middle-aged (roughly 42), aged (62) and long-lived (more than 75). Donors of different ages were randomly distributed across sequencing lanes to avoid experimental bias. Summary of the overall study and its limitations: Bulk unsorted PBMC profiling prevented conclusive comparison of naive and antigen-experienced compartments. Observed TCR beta diversity correlated strongly with the percentage of naive T cells measured by flow cytometry. Donor CMV infection status was unknown, potentially confounding age-related changes in expanded clonotypes. As age increased, observed TCR beta diversity per million T cells dropped in a roughly linear way, and a significant reduction was already evident by age 40. Estimates of total diversity from one million sequenced T cells were regarded as lower bounds and underestimates. Compared with the aged group, more naive CD4+ T cells, fewer expanded clones and increased TCR diversity were shown by the long-lived group, suggesting age selection.

On this clonotype itself: Its antigen is currently not known. There are no base qualities to consult, and no much larger clone falls within one base.

Systemically healthy Caucasian individuals from Russia, some 36 in total and aged roughly 6 to 100 years, were included as donors. Each donor gave about 10 milliliters of peripheral blood, drawn into EDTA-treated Vacutainer tubes. Ficoll-Paque density-gradient centrifugation was used to isolate PBMCs, with at least 6 million obtained per sample. Total RNA, at least 5 micrograms per sample, was extracted from PBMCs with Trizol reagent. For every donor, flow cytometry on a PBMC aliquot measured the percentage of naive CD45RAhigh/CD27high T cells. Preparation of the library involved 5' RACE. Sequencing used an Illumina HiSeq 2500. A second roughly 6 to 12 cycle PCR used a sample-barcoded 5' primer and a J-beta primer mix. A template-switch 5' adaptor carrying 12 random nucleotides introduced a unique molecular identifier onto each TCR beta cDNA molecule. At least 2.5 million CDR3-containing paired-end reads were obtained from each sample. First-strand cDNA was synthesized from all RNA with the Mint cDNA synthesis kit, primed by a TRBC-specific oligonucleotide. Following uracil-DNA glycosylase treatment, a first 18-cycle PCR with universal primers M1SS and BC2_uni_R was performed on all cDNA. In the paper's pipeline: For normalization, 1 million high-quality reads, each with a distinct molecular identifier, were randomly selected from each sample. Reads with shared molecular identifiers were discarded instead of being binned into consensus sequences. MiTCR, run with a Q25 quality threshold and the strictest error-elimination algorithm, handled CDR3 identification, clonotype clustering and error correction. A nonparametric unseen species model with Euler transformation was used to estimate a lower bound on total TCR beta diversity. TCRdb applied fastp at Q25 and MiXCR to the public reads, then kept only in-frame beta chains. Identical CDR3 proteins give one entry, which carries the most common genes and DNA. For this entry, the V and J calls and clone size follow TCRdb and not the study's own pipeline. This sample gives about 780,000 distinct CDR3 sequences in total; 35% to 60% of them show up just once. The top ten clones comprise around a sixth of the sample.

Sequences SGDLS (CDR1) and YYNGEE (CDR2) are obtained from the germline V gene. The CDR3 starts with the cysteine, ends with the phenylalanine, and has 19 residues. Left in the record is the CDR3 DNA by itself, 57 bases read in frame from the first base. The junction shows trimming of 0 bases on V and 0 bases on J, and the gene matches do not reach 11 bases of it. Sequencing was done on a sample of blood. The sequence came from an elderly man in good health. The chain is assembled from TRBV9 and TRBJ2-3, with 9 junctional bases fitting TRBD2. The CDR3 corresponds to CASSVDSAGGALSTDTQYF. The DNA sequence reads TGTGCCAGCAGCGTAGATTCGGCGGGAGGGGCCCTTAGCACAGATACGCAGTATTTT. The entire variable domain, with the stretches around the CDR3 drawn from the reference TRBV9 and TRBJ2-3 proteins, is DSGVTQTPKHLITATGQRVTLRCSPRSGDLSVYWYQQSLDQGLQFLIQYYNGEERAKGNILERFSAQQFPDLHSELNLSSLELGDSALYFCASSVDSAGGALSTDTQYFGPGTRLTVL.